The subject of this entry is one T cell receptor (beta chain). Its antigen remains unknown. This CDR3 has 13 residues. CDR1 SGHRS and CDR2 YFSETQ come from the germline V gene. Trimming at V came to 7 bases and at J to 2 bases, leaving 5 bases not matched to a gene. cDNA carried unique molecular identifiers, and a universal primer site was added by template switching. TCRdb used MiXCR to reprocess the 5' RACE reads, holding one entry per CDR3 protein. Among approximately 230,000 distinct CDR3 sequences listed, around an eighth were seen once. This entry comes from a study of identical twins. Whole-study results and caveats: For monozygotic twins, models underestimated out-of-frame TCR alpha sharing. It was possible that invariant MAIT and iNKT cells partly confounded the zero-insertion analyses. Within beta out-of-frame sequences, the excess sharing observed between twins was weaker.

The sample consisted of memory (CD45RO+) T cells sorted from blood. The chain couples TRBV5-1 to TRBJ2-5; 7 nucleotides match TRBD1. This clonotype was obtained from a young woman in good health. The CDR3 protein is CASQGDGQETQYF. Written as DNA, the CDR3 is TGCGCCAGCCAGGGGGACGGACAAGAGACCCAGTACTTC. Using reference TRBV5-1 and TRBJ2-5 for the parts outside the CDR3, the full variable domain is KAGVTQTPRYLIKTRGQQVTLSCSPISGHRSVSWYQQTPGQGLQFLFEYFSETQRNKGNFPGRFSGRQFSNSRSEMNVSTLELGDSALYLCASQGDGQETQYFGPGTRLLVL.